This T cell receptor (beta chain) was captured by sequencing in a study of blood T cell repertoires in COVID-19 (dated by TCRdb to the early 2020s). General notes on the study: Collaborator samples came from the United States, Italy and Spain and covered acute and convalescent phases of COVID-19. The prospective study material was composed of cDNA or gDNA derived from T cells, B-cell-depleted T cells, or PBMCs. Deeply sampled blood TCRbeta repertoires from subjects exposed to, actively infected with, or recovered from COVID-19 were included in the dataset. The repertoires were made available in a free public database intended to serve as a resource for research on the immune response to SARS-CoV-2. The samples were drawn from two sources: the first 160 participants of the ongoing ImmuneRACE study, and some 1,300 subjects contributed by 6 global collaborators. The sample metadata nearly always contained a de-identified subject ID, COVID-19 status, age in years and sex. Where available, HLA class I and class II types were taken from metadata supplied by the sample provider and were not determined by assay-based typing.

TCRbeta CDR3 regions were amplified from genomic DNA by means of the immunoSEQ Assay, a bias-controlled multiplex PCR. Per the authors' processing: Nucleated cell counts per sample were estimated from amplification of reference gene primers within the assay. To quantify the absolute abundance of each unique TCRbeta CDR3 rearrangement, sequence reads were collapsed and filtered. Productive Simpson clonality was computed per sample as the square root of Simpson's diversity index over productive rearrangements. TCRdb re-hosts the immuneACCESS table, in-frame sequences only. Its copies lack some clones; in the studies checked, an unresolved V gene accounts for under half of them, and the cause for the rest is not known. That table furnishes V, J and clone size, whereas the DNA furnished D and trimming. In this sample the table shows about 170,000 clones, around four fifths of which occur a single time. The ten biggest clones cover roughly 19% of the sample.

Samples from volunteer blood donors who had recovered from COVID-19 were contributed by a second Seattle source. The collaborating institutions used their own protocols to collect whole blood in K2EDTA tubes. For TCRbeta analysis, collaborators shipped samples in one of three forms: frozen whole blood, isolated PBMCs, or DNA extracted from either of those sample types. As concerns this clone: Its antigen is still unknown. No qualities accompany the bases; no much larger clone lies one base away.

The CDR3 starts with the cysteine, ends with the phenylalanine, and has 16 residues. Of the read, only the CDR3 DNA is kept; its 48 bases are in frame from base 1. CDR1 and CDR2, looked up from the germline V gene, are SNHLY and FYNNEI. The germline ends are 16 bases apart after V is trimmed by 2 bases and J by 3 bases. The full study reports these points: The amount of clinical and demographic metadata varied by source and participant and was provided uncurated.

This TCR was recovered from a woman aged 70-85 years who had recovered from COVID-19. The chain is made from TRBV2 and TRBJ1-2; D gene: possibly TRBD1, on 5 matching bases. The sample was peripheral blood. CDR3 sequence: CASSERAGASDYGYTF. The nucleotide sequence is TGTGCCAGCAGTGAAAGGGCTGGGGCGAGTGACTATGGCTACACCTTC.